The 8 T cell receptor beta chains listed next were all sequenced from one sample in a study of blood T cell repertoires in COVID-19. Profiled with immunoSEQ multiplex PCR; TCRdb holds only in-frame clones, not every one. The sample has roughly 380,000 clones; roughly 90% are singletons. Sequenced: PBMCs or T cells enriched from blood (not recorded which). These receptors were collected from a woman aged 25 to 39 who had been exposed to COVID-19.

The V gene is TRBV18, the J gene TRBJ1-2, with D tentatively TRBD1 (6 bases). Germline assignment: CDR1 KGHSH and CDR2 LQKENI. V lost 5 bases, J lost 7 bases, and 20 bases lay in between. The CDR3 runs to 15 residues. The CDR3 DNA reads TGTGCCAGCTCAAGACCCGGGGGGGGCGCGTTTGGCTACACCTTC. Translation: CASSRPGGGAFGYTF.

The CDR3 DNA is TGTGCCAGCAGTTACTCGATTCAGACCGGGGAGCTGTTTTTT. Translated: CASSYSIQTGELFF. The chain uses TRBV6-5 and TRBJ2-2; D ambiguous. The V gene's germline CDR1 is MNHEY and CDR2 SVGAGI. The V gene lost 0 bases and the J gene lost 5 bases, with 7 bases spanning the gap. The CDR3 sequence is 14 residues long.

The CDR3 DNA sequence: TGTGCCAGCGGGCAAGGAGGCTACACCTTC. This codes for CASGQGGYTF. The J gene is TRBJ1-2, the V gene TRBV9; unclear D gene. With 7 bases removed from V and 8 bases from J, the gap between germline ends came to 9 bases. This CDR3 has 10 residues. Germline-derived CDR1 and CDR2 are SGDLS and YYNGEE.

V gene TRBV2 combines with J gene TRBJ2-1; 10 bases fit TRBD2. The germline CDR1 and CDR2 sequences are SNHLY and FYNNEI. The trim removed 5 bases at V and 7 bases at J, leaving 17 bases unmatched. This CDR3 has 18 residues. CDR3 in amino acids: CASSPIAPLAGVRNEQFF. The CDR3 bases are TGTGCCAGCAGTCCAATTGCTCCTCTAGCGGGAGTTAGAAATGAGCAGTTCTTC.

This chain connects TRBV5-1 to TRBJ1-2; TRBD1 might be the D (5 bases). V was clipped by 3 bases and J by 4 bases, with 13 bases between them. Germline V gene sequence: CDR1 SGHRS, CDR2 YFSETQ. This CDR3 contains 14 residues. DNA of the CDR3: TGCGCCAGCAGCTCACAGGCGAGCCCCTATGGCTACACCTTC. Amino acids: CASSSQASPYGYTF.

The V call is TRBV6-1, the J call TRBJ2-1, with TRBD2 identical over 12 bases. Looked up from germline, CDR1 is MNHNS and CDR2 is SASEGT. Losses at the gene ends were 0 bases for V and 0 bases for J; bases not matched to a gene: 6. The CDR3 sequence is 19 residues long. In nucleotides, the CDR3 is TGTGCCAGCAGTGAAGCTCTAGCGGGAGGGCACAGCTCCTACAATGAGCAGTTCTTC. Amino acids: CASSEALAGGHSSYNEQFF.

The chain joins TRBV12-2 to TRBJ1-1; TRBD1, the table's D call, lacks a check against the DNA. TRBV12-2 counts as a pseudogene. This CDR3 has 18 amino acids. DNA for the CDR3: TGTGCAAGTCGCTTAGCGCAGGGCAGGGCAGGGTATGACACTGAAGCTTTCTTT. This encodes CASRLAQGRAGYDTEAFF.

The chain is built from TRBV19 and TRBJ1-2; maybe TRBD1 (5 bases). Germline lookup yields CDR1 LNHDA and CDR2 SQIVND (reference sequence). CDR3 size: 18 residues. With 6 bases removed from V and 8 bases from J, the gap between germline ends came to 31 bases. CDR3 protein: CASSPDRDSYVVTGGYTF. The CDR3 nucleotides read TGTGCCAGTAGCCCCGACAGAGACTCCTATGTCGTGACTGGGGGCTACACCTTC. Variable domain in full (rest from reference TRBV19 and TRBJ1-2): DGGITQSPKYLFRKEGQNVTLSCEQNLNHDAMYWYRQDPGQGLRLIYYSQIVNDFQKGDIAEGYSVSREKKESFPLTVTSAQKNPTAFYLCASSPDRDSYVVTGGYTFGSGTRLTVV.